This TCR beta chain was profiled in a study of T cell repertoires in cytomegalovirus infection. Study context: In public TCR beta signatures, there were indications of both CMV infection and matching HLA type.

MiXCR was run by TCRdb on the reads, yielding one entry per CDR3 protein. The sample shows about 46,000 distinct CDR3 sequences, 20% to 25% of them seen only once. This clonotype has only a few counts. Its antigen is not known. V was trimmed by 5 bases and J by 4 bases, leaving 15 bases between them. There are 13 residues in the CDR3. CDR1 is SQVTM, CDR2 ANQGSEA, per germline. Study findings and constraints: Ex vivo responses were dominated by HLA-C-restricted CMV-specific TCR beta clonotypes.

This clonotype was sampled from a human donor in good health (CMV status not recorded). Some clones in this sample may be carry-over from other donors' samples. Sample: PBMCs, sequenced either directly or after in vitro stimulation (not recorded which). The genes are TRBV29-1 and TRBJ2-7; D uncertain. Written as DNA, the CDR3 is TGCAGCGTTCTCATCGGAAGTAGGTACGAGCAGTACTTC. It yields the protein CSVLIGSRYEQYF.